The T cell receptor (beta chain) described here comes from a study of T cell repertoires in cytomegalovirus infection. Across the study: As its CMV epitopes, the study selected recently identified HLA-C-restricted and well-studied HLA-B-restricted targets. Evidence of both CMV infection and a matching HLA type came from public TCR beta signatures.

General study results and limits: Totalled public TCR beta family frequency picked out people who carried CMV plus the relevant HLA. HLA-C-restricted CMV-specific TCR beta clonotypes prevailed in the ex vivo response.

TCRdb re-analysed the reads in MiXCR, keeping a single row per CDR3 protein. This table has tens of thousands of distinct CDR3 sequences, approximately 24% appearing once. Germline lookup yields CDR1 SGHRS and CDR2 YFSETQ. The CDR3 length is 16 residues. With V trimmed by 1 base and J by 5 bases, 10 bases remained unmatched. This clonotype appeared a few times. Its antigen is not identified. The sequenced sample was CD8+ T cells from cultured PBMCs, obtained from culture after CMV antigen stimulation. The source is a human donor in good health (CMV status not recorded). Some clones in this sample may be carry-over from other donors' samples. The chain recombines TRBV5-1 with TRBJ1-1, with 8 bases fitting TRBD1. This CDR3 is CASSLRATDRVTEAFF. CDR3 DNA sequence: TGCGCCAGCAGCTTGAGGGCTACGGACAGGGTTACTGAAGCTTTCTTT. Drawing the rest from reference TRBV5-1 and TRBJ1-1, the complete variable domain is KAGVTQTPRYLIKTRGQQVTLSCSPISGHRSVSWYQQTPGQGLQFLFEYFSETQRNKGNFPGRFSGRQFSNSRSEMNVSTLELGDSALYLCASSLRATDRVTEAFFGQGTRLTVV.